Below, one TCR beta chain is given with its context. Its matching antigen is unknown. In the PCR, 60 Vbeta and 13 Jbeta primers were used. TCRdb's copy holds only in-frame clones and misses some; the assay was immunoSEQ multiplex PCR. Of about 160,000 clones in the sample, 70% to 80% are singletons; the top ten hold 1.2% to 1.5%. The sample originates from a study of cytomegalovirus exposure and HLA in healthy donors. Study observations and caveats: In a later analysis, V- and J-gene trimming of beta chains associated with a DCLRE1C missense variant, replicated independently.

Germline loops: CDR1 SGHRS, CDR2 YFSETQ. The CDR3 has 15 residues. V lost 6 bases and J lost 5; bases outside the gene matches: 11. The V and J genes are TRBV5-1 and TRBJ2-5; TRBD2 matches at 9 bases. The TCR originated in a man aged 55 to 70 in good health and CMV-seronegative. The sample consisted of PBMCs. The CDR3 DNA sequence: TGCGCCAGCATGGCGGGAGGGCACGTTTTTGAGACCCAGTACTTC. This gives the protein CASMAGGHVFETQYF.